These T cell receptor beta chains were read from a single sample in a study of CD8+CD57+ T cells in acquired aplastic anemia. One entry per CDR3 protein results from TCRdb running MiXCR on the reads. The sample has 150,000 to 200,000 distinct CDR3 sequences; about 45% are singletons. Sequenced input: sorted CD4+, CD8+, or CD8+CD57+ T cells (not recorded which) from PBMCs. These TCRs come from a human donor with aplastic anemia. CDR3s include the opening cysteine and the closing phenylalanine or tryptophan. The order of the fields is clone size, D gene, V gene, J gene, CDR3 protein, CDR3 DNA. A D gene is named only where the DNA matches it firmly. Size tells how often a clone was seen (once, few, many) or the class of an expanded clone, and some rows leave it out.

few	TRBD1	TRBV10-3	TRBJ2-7	CAITPGPDRGHEQYF	TGTGCCATCACCCCAGGGCCGGACAGGGGCCACGAGCAGTACTTC
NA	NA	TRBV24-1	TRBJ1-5	CATSDGHQPQHF	TGTGCCACCAGTGACGGGCATCAGCCCCAGCATTTT
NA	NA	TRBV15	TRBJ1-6	CATSSLYRDSPLHF	TGTGCCACCAGCAGCTTATACAGGGACTCACCCCTCCACTTT
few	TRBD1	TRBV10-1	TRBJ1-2	CASSRDRSYGYTF	TGCGCCAGCAGTAGGGACAGGTCCTATGGCTACACCTTC
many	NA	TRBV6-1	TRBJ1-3	CASSRTLLSGNTIYF	TGTGCCAGCAGCCGCACACTCCTGTCTGGAAACACCATATATTTT
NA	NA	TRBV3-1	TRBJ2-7	CASSQPHYEQYF	TGTGCCAGCAGCCAGCCTCACTACGAGCAGTACTTC
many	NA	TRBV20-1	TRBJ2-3	CSASSESRGPTDTQYF	TGCAGTGCTTCCTCAGAGTCTCGCGGGCCCACAGATACGCAGTATTTT
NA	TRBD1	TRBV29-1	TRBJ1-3	CSVDRDSGNTIYF	TGCAGCGTGGACAGGGACTCTGGAAACACCATATATTTT
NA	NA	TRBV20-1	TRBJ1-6	CSARGISSYNSPLHF	TGCAGTGCTAGGGGGATAAGCTCCTATAATTCACCCCTCCACTTT
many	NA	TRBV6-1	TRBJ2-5	CASSDGGGRETQYF	TGTGCCAGCAGTGATGGAGGGGGCAGGGAGACCCAGTACTTC
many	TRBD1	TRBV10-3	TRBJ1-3	CAISRMTGVGAGNTIYF	TGTGCCATCAGCAGAATGACAGGGGTGGGTGCTGGAAACACCATATATTTT
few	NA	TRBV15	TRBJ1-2	CATSTPGINYGYTF	TGTGCCACCAGCACCCCGGGGATAAACTATGGCTACACCTTC
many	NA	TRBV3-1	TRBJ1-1	CASSQVGGNTEAFF	TGTGCCAGCAGCCAAGTTGGCGGGAACACTGAAGCTTTCTTT
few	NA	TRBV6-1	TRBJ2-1	CASSGTGSKIYNEQFF	TGTGCCAGCAGTGGAACCGGGAGTAAGATCTACAATGAGCAGTTCTTC
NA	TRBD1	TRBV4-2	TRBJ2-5	CASSHQGAKETQYF	TGTGCCAGCAGCCACCAGGGGGCCAAGGAGACCCAGTACTTC
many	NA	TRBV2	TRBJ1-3	CASVEGSPGNTIYF	TGTGCCAGCGTTGAGGGATCTCCTGGAAACACCATATATTTT
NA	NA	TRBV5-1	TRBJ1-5	CATSLAGGDGDQPQHF	TGCGCCACCAGCTTGGCCGGAGGGGACGGCGATCAGCCCCAGCATTTT
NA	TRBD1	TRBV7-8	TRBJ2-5	CASSITGGAETQYF	TGTGCCAGCAGCATTACAGGGGGCGCGGAGACCCAGTACTTC
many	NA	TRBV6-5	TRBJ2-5	CASSYSSGQETQYF	TGTGCCAGCAGTTACTCGTCGGGGCAAGAGACCCAGTACTTC
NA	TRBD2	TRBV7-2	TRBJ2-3	CASSFSGAWADTQYF	TGTGCCAGCAGCTTTAGCGGGGCCTGGGCCGATACGCAGTATTTT
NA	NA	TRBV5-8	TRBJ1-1	CASSGSGTEAFF	TGTGCCAGCAGCGGCAGTGGGACTGAAGCTTTCTTT
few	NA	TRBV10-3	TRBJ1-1	CASSSSGGTEAFF	TGTGCCAGCAGCTCTAGCGGGGGCACTGAAGCTTTCTTT
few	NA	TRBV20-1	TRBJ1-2	CSAPSTVGNYGYTF	TGCAGTGCTCCCTCGACGGTGGGGAACTATGGCTACACCTTC
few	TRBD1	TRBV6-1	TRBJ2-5	CASTGTGRQETQYF	TGTGCCAGCACGGGGACAGGGAGGCAAGAGACCCAGTACTTC